The clone carrying this T cell receptor (beta chain) was counted only a few times. The sample comes from a study of regulatory T cells in long-lasting Graves disease. Per the germline V gene, CDR1 is SGHRS and CDR2 is YFSETQ. V dropped 4 bases and J dropped 3 bases, with 17 bases sitting between them. The CDR3 length is 15 residues. Combining iRepertoire HTBI primers with Arm-PCR of CDR3 regions, the authors built TCR beta libraries. TCRdb reprocessed the multiplex PCR reads via MiXCR and lists one record per CDR3 protein. In the table there are around 470,000 distinct CDR3 sequences, approximately 15% of which are singletons. As for time point: newly diagnosed GD, antithyroid drugs for less than 3 months. Generation of the TCR library employed RNA extracted from PBMCs. Separately, the same data were catalogued under a study of T cells in Graves' hyperthyroidism and ophthalmopathy.

The clonotype comes from a woman in her fifties or sixties with Graves disease. The source material was peripheral blood mononuclear cells (PBMCs), sampled at new diagnosis, from a patient treated with antithyroid drugs. The chain combines TRBV5-1 with TRBJ2-7; D tentatively fits TRBD1 or TRBD2 (5 bases each). CDR3 sequence: CASSQKVGEYYEQYF. The CDR3 DNA follows: TGCGCCAGCAGCCAGAAAGTGGGGGAGTACTACGAGCAGTACTTC.